The clone carrying this TCR beta chain has more than one count but fewer than ten. The data were taken from a study of identical twins. TCRdb independently ran MiXCR on the 5' RACE reads; one entry per CDR3 protein. There are some 240,000 distinct CDR3 sequences in the sample; about 8.3% occur only once, and less than 4% lies in the top ten. These same records also appear under a second study, on yellow fever vaccine responses in identical twins. That report notes: Convergence reportedly seemed to mark part of the twins' vaccine T cell response, with personalization marking the rest.

The TCR was taken from a woman aged 18-29 years in good health. The specimen was CD8+ T cells sorted from blood.

The CDR3 DNA sequence: TGTGCCATCAGTGAGTCGGGGGGACTAGCCACAGATACGCAGTATTTT. This sequence encodes CAISESGGLATDTQYF. The gene calls are TRBV10-3 and TRBJ2-3; 9 bases match TRBD2. Unmatched junction bases numbered 3, after V lost 0 bases and J lost 2 bases. This CDR3 is built from 16 residues. CDR1 and CDR2 from the germline V gene are ENHRY and SYGVKD.